This TCR beta chain was sequenced during a study of blood T cell repertoires in COVID-19. Sequenced by immunoSEQ multiplex PCR; TCRdb stores in-frame clones only, minus some. The repertoire holds about 280,000 clones, with about nine tenths as singletons. Germline V gives CDR1 LNHNV, CDR2 YYDKDF (reference sequence). The trim removed 6 bases at V and 5 bases at J, leaving 10 bases unmatched. The CDR3 is made up of 15 amino acids. Sequencing input: peripheral blood. J is TRBJ2-7 and V is TRBV15; 10 nucleotides line up with TRBD2. The origin of this receptor is a woman between 25 and 40 years old with COVID-19, enrolled during active disease. This CDR3 reads CATSSEAGGPHEQYF. DNA for the CDR3: TGTGCCACCAGTTCGGAAGCGGGAGGGCCCCACGAGCAGTACTTC.